The 26 T cell receptor beta chains below all came from one sample that was sequenced in a study of chemoradiotherapy in HPV16-positive cancers. Libraries were prepared by immunoSEQ multiplex PCR; TCRdb keeps only in-frame clonotypes and omits some of them. The sample shows about 1,900 clones, more than 95% of them seen only once. The sequencing used tumor tissue, collected from a patient who underwent chemoradiotherapy. Receptors originate from a human donor with HPV-associated anogenital cancer.

This clone was detected once. The chain couples TRBV2 to TRBJ1-4; D remains ambiguous. From germline, CDR1 is SNHLY and CDR2 FYNNEI. Trimming took off 9 bases at V and 0 bases at J, with 8 bases between the two ends. The CDR3 is made up of 13 amino acids. The CDR3 nucleotides are TGTGCCAGGAGAGGTGCAACTAATGAAAAACTGTTTTTT. Translated, it gives CARRGATNEKLFF.

This chain links TRBV6-6 with TRBJ2-1, with a weak D call TRBD2 (5 bases). Trimming took 2 bases from V and 9 from J, leaving 5 bases between them. Germline CDR1 and CDR2: MNHNY and SVGAGI (reference sequence). The CDR3 contains 11 residues. The CDR3, as DNA: TGTGCCAGCAGTTACGAGGGTGAGCAGTTCTTC. This translates into CASSYEGEQFF.

The J gene is TRBJ1-5, the V gene TRBV6-6, with D possibly matching TRBD1 (5 bases). Trimming cost V 8 bases and J 0 bases, with 14 bases left between them. This CDR3 spans 15 amino acids. Germline lookup yields CDR1 MNHNY and CDR2 SVGAGI (reference sequence). For the CDR3, the DNA is TGTGCCAGCGAGTATTCAGGGTATAGCAATCAGCCCCAGCATTTT. This gives the protein CASEYSGYSNQPQHF.

This chain connects TRBV2 to TRBJ1-1, with a possible D match to TRBD1 (6 bases). Germline CDR1 reads SNHLY; CDR2 reads FYNNEI. This CDR3 region has 13 residues. With 8 bases removed from V and 11 bases from J, the gap between germline ends came to 21 bases. CDR3 nucleotides: TGTGCCAGCCGGACAGTCGAGCGCTGGGGTGCTTTCTTT. Translation gives CASRTVERWGAFF.

This chain links TRBV6-1 with TRBJ2-1, with TRBD2 identical over 11 bases. Germline V lookup: CDR1 MNHNS, CDR2 SASEGT. The CDR3 is 15 residues long. The V segment lost 5 bases and the J segment 7 bases; nucleotides outside the gene matches: 7. CDR3 region: CASSTIAGGLNEQFF. The CDR3 nucleotides read TGTGCCAGCAGTACCATAGCGGGGGGGCTGAATGAGCAGTTCTTC.

The chain carries TRBV2 and TRBJ2-7; 8 bases are a match to TRBD1. V was pared by 7 bases and J by 3 bases, with 5 bases of the junction left unmatched. CDR3 length equals 13 residues. CDR1 and CDR2 from the germline V gene are SNHLY and FYNNEI. CDR3 in amino acids: CASTAGGNYEQYF. The DNA for the CDR3 is TGTGCCAGCACAGCAGGGGGCAACTACGAGCAGTACTTC.

The chain recombines TRBV7-2 with TRBJ2-7; D gene ambiguous. The CDR3 runs to 14 residues. Germline assignment: CDR1 SGHTA and CDR2 FQGNSA. V lost 3 bases and J lost 2, with 11 bases in between. This chain's CDR3 is CASSLKDGPYEQYF. The CDR3 nucleotides read TGTGCCAGCAGCTTGAAAGACGGACCCTACGAGCAGTACTTC.

The CDR3 reads CASSPQLTGIYGYTF. The CDR3, as DNA: TGCGCCAGCAGCCCTCAATTGACAGGGATCTATGGCTACACCTTC. The genes are TRBV4-1 and TRBJ1-2; TRBD1 matches 7 bases. CDR1 MGHRA and CDR2 YSYEKL come from the germline V gene. The CDR3 is made up of 15 amino acids. The J segment lost 4 bases and the V segment lost 4 bases, leaving 9 bases of the junction unmatched.

The chain carries TRBV5-6 and TRBJ2-7; D possibly corresponds to TRBD2 (5 bases). Trimming removed 2 bases at V and 5 bases at J, with 5 bases between. The CDR3 runs 11 residues. Germline values: CDR1 SGHDT, CDR2 YYEEEE. The CDR3, as DNA: TGTGCCAGCAGCTTCGGGAACGAGCAGTACTTC. As protein: CASSFGNEQYF.

In the case of this clone: The sample holds other DNA sequences that translate to the same CDR3. The genes are TRBV5-8 and TRBJ2-5; 10 bases line up with TRBD1. CDR1 is SGHTS, CDR2 YDEGEE, per germline. With V trimmed by 5 bases and J by 4 bases, 8 bases remained unmatched. The CDR3 is made up of 15 amino acids. CDR3 nucleotides: TGTGCCAGCAGTTCCAGGACAGGGGGTGTAGAGACCCAGTACTTC. Translating gives CASSSRTGGVETQYF.

This clone has only one observation. The chain carries TRBV13 and TRBJ2-3; 8 positions match TRBD2. The CDR3 is 15 residues long. CDR1 PRHDT and CDR2 FYEKMQ come from the germline V gene (reference sequence). Unmatched junction bases numbered 4, after V lost 3 bases and J lost 2 bases. The CDR3 coding sequence is TGTGCCAGCAGCTTGTCGACTAGCGACACAGATACGCAGTATTTT. Protein sequence: CASSLSTSDTDTQYF.

The chain has TRBV9 and TRBJ2-6; 10 bases line up with TRBD1. Germline assignment: CDR1 SGDLS and CDR2 YYNGEE. The J segment lost 3 bases and the V segment lost 0 bases, leaving 12 bases of the junction unmatched. CDR3 size: 20 residues. CDR3 amino acids: CASSVVDWDRGIDGANVLTF. The CDR3 DNA sequence: TGTGCCAGCAGCGTAGTCGACTGGGACAGGGGAATTGATGGGGCCAACGTCCTGACTTTC.

The chain uses TRBV2 and TRBJ2-3; D is possibly TRBD2 (7 bases). This CDR3 comprises 12 residues. Per the germline V gene, CDR1 is SNHLY and CDR2 is FYNNEI. Trimming took 10 bases from V and 15 from J, leaving 23 bases between them. Written as DNA, the CDR3 is TGTGCCATCCCCCGGGGGGCCGGGGGGAGTTATTTT. Amino acids: CAIPRGAGGSYF.

The gene calls are TRBV28 and TRBJ2-1; D gene ambiguous. Trimming took off 3 bases at V and 13 bases at J, with 25 bases between the two ends. The germline CDR1 and CDR2 sequences are MDHEN and SYDVKM. The CDR3 sequence is 16 residues long. The CDR3 nucleotides read TGTGCCAGCAGTTTTCTGAAAGGCCCCCCGGTCCGCCGCCAGTTCTTC. Amino acid sequence: CASSFLKGPPVRRQFF.

This sequence joins TRBV6-5 and TRBJ1-2, with D possibly being TRBD1 (6 bases). The germline CDR1 and CDR2 sequences are MNHEY and SVGAGI. The CDR3 covers 15 residues. Trimming cost V 2 bases and J 6 bases, with 16 bases left between them. The CDR3: CASSYGRGAANGYTF. CDR3 DNA sequence: TGTGCCAGCAGTTACGGCCGGGGGGCCGCTAATGGCTACACCTTC.

The gene calls are TRBV7-2 and TRBJ2-3; 10 nucleotides agree with TRBD2. CDR3 length: 16 residues. The V and J ends lost 4 bases and 3 bases, in that order; junction bases with no gene match: 7. Per the germline V gene, CDR1 is SGHTA and CDR2 is FQGNSA. The CDR3 coding sequence is TGTGCCAGCAGCTCCGGTTTTAGCGGGGGGACAGATACGCAGTATTTT. Its translation is CASSSGFSGGTDTQYF.

The V gene is TRBV4-2, the J gene TRBJ2-2, with TRBD2 matching 12 bases. With V trimmed by 1 base and J by 5 bases, 14 bases remained unmatched. The germline gives CDR1 LGHNA, CDR2 YNFKEQ. The CDR3 loop spans 20 amino acids. The CDR3 DNA reads TGTGCCAGCAGCCAAGTCGGCCTAGCGGGGGGGCTGGGGGGAACCGGGGAGCTGTTTTTT. It encodes CASSQVGLAGGLGGTGELFF.

The chain joins TRBV5-6 to TRBJ1-4; the D gene is possibly TRBD1 (6 bases). Trimming stripped 4 bases from V and 8 bases from J, with 18 bases between. Per germline, CDR1 SGHDT and CDR2 YYEEEE. CDR3 size: 15 residues. CDR3 residues: CASSGEAGAFEKLFF. CDR3 DNA sequence: TGTGCCAGCAGCGGTGAGGCAGGGGCCTTCGAAAAACTGTTTTTT. The entire variable domain, with the rest obtained from reference TRBV5-6 and TRBJ1-4, is as follows: DAGVTQSPTHLIKTRGQQVTLRCSPKSGHDTVSWYQQALGQGPQFIFQYYEEEERQRGNFPDRFSGHQFPNYSSELNVNALLLGDSALYLCASSGEAGAFEKLFFGSGTQLSVL.

V usage is TRBV5-4 and J usage is TRBJ2-3; 8 nucleotides align to TRBD2. V gave up 0 bases and J gave up 2 bases; unmatched junction bases: 5. Germline CDR1 SGHNT, CDR2 YYREEE (reference sequence). This CDR3 is built from 16 residues. CDR3 residues: CASSLVAGKNTDTQYF. The CDR3, as DNA: TGTGCCAGCAGCTTGGTAGCGGGGAAGAACACAGATACGCAGTATTTT.

The V gene is TRBV5-1, the J gene TRBJ2-5; TRBD1 or TRBD2 may be the D gene (5 bases each). With 4 bases removed from V and 5 bases from J, the gap between germline ends came to 18 bases. This CDR3 has 15 amino acids. Germline V gene sequence: CDR1 SGHRS, CDR2 YFSETQ. DNA for the CDR3: TGCGCCAGCAGCCCAAAGGGACCGTGGCTTGAGACCCAGTACTTC. Protein: CASSPKGPWLETQYF.

This chain joins TRBV5-1 and TRBJ2-7; D could derive from TRBD1 or TRBD2 (6 bases each). With 6 bases removed from V and 4 bases from J, the gap between germline ends came to 14 bases. The germline V gene encodes CDR1 SGHRS and CDR2 YFSETQ. This CDR3 contains 13 residues. Here the CDR3 reads CASTLGGQYEQYF. CDR3 bases: TGCGCCAGCACCCTTGGGGGGCAATACGAGCAGTACTTC.

The chain has TRBV6-4 and TRBJ1-1, with TRBD1 identical over 8 bases. CDR1 is MRHNA, CDR2 SNTAGT, per germline. The CDR3 is 13 residues long. The junction had 6 bases not matched to a gene; V was cut back by 2 bases and J by 10 bases. This CDR3 is CASSDRQGRGAFF. The CDR3 DNA reads as TGTGCCAGCAGTGACCGACAGGGGAGGGGAGCTTTCTTT.

The genes are TRBV28 and TRBJ2-7, with D tentatively TRBD1 (6 bases). Germline V gene sequence: CDR1 MDHEN, CDR2 SYDVKM. The CDR3 consists of 11 residues. V dropped 10 bases and J dropped 1 base, with 8 bases sitting between them. The chain's CDR3 is CAIGQSYEQYF. In nucleotides, the CDR3 is TGTGCCATAGGACAGTCCTACGAGCAGTACTTC.

The chain employs TRBV5-1 and TRBJ2-3; D could derive from TRBD1 or TRBD2 (6 bases each). Germline-derived CDR1 and CDR2 are SGHRS and YFSETQ. The CDR3 spans 17 residues. Trimming took 3 bases from V and 4 from J, leaving 21 bases between them. The CDR3 nucleotides read TGCGCCAGCAGCTCGGGCGTCCGGGGGCGCGTTTCAGATACGCAGTATTTT. Translation gives CASSSGVRGRVSDTQYF.

The CDR3 DNA reads as TGTGCCAGCTCACCTAATCCGGGACGGAATGAAAAACTGTTTTTT. Its translation is CASSPNPGRNEKLFF. The chain has TRBV18 and TRBJ1-4; possibly TRBD1 for D (5 bases). Trimming stripped 3 bases from V and 5 bases from J, with 13 bases between. The CDR3 spans 15 residues. The germline V gene has CDR1 KGHSH and CDR2 LQKENI.

The rearrangement links TRBV6-4 to TRBJ2-3; no firm D call. V was trimmed by 0 bases and J by 2 bases, leaving 3 bases between them. The germline V gene encodes CDR1 MRHNA and CDR2 SNTAGT. The CDR3 loop spans 13 amino acids. CDR3 nucleotides: TGTGCCAGCAGTGACTCGGACACAGATACGCAGTATTTT. Its protein product is CASSDSDTDTQYF.